This T cell receptor beta chain comes out of a study of T-cell memory formation after mild COVID-19. Points from the study as a whole: SARS-CoV-2 specificity of second-wave clones peaking day 37 was unconfirmed. CD4+ contracting clones lay mainly in CM and EM, CD8+ ones in EMRA.

Constant-segment primers and 5'RACE yielded cDNA libraries for TCR alpha and TCR beta, each carrying sample barcodes and UMIs. Using its own MiXCR run on the 5' RACE reads, TCRdb lists one record per CDR3 protein. The sample has just under 350,000 distinct CDR3 sequences; over 10% are singletons. This CDR3 region has 15 residues. Looked up from germline, CDR1 is SGHRS and CDR2 is YFSETQ. V lost 0 bases, J lost 1 base, and 8 bases lay in between. On this clonotype: Its antigen is not known.

The source material was PBMCs or a T cell subset sorted from them (not recorded which). The TCR comes from a man aged 18 to 29 who had mild COVID-19 (a few samples of this study predate the infection). Cell type and time point are not known. The rearrangement joins TRBV5-1 to TRBJ2-1, with D perhaps matching TRBD2 (6 bases). The CDR3 reads CASSLEEGSYNEQFF. CDR3 nucleotides: TGCGCCAGCAGCTTGGAGGAGGGATCCTACAATGAGCAGTTCTTC.